Presented here are 24 T cell receptor beta chains from one specimen sequenced in a study of blood T cell repertoires in COVID-19. The assay was immunoSEQ multiplex PCR, and TCRdb's table has in-frame clones only and misses some. The data show 200,000 to 300,000 clones, approximately 86% seen once. Sequenced input: PBMCs or T cells enriched from blood (not recorded which). These receptors originate from a woman between 35 and 50 years old with acute COVID-19.

V usage is TRBV5-4 and J usage is TRBJ2-5, with 8 nucleotides matching TRBD1. With V trimmed by 5 bases and J by 1 base, 1 base remained unmatched. The V gene's germline CDR1 is SGHNT and CDR2 YYREEE (reference sequence). The CDR3 loop spans 13 amino acids. CDR3 DNA: TGTGCCAGCAGGGACAGGGCCCAAGAGACCCAGTACTTC. Translated: CASRDRAQETQYF. Full variable domain (remainder filled in from reference TRBV5-4 and TRBJ2-5): ETGVTQSPTHLIKTRGQQVTLRCSSQSGHNTVSWYQQALGQGPQFIFQYYREEENGRGNFPPRFSGLQFPNYSSELNVNALELDDSALYLCASRDRAQETQYFGPGTRLLVL.

The rearrangement uses TRBV7-9 and TRBJ1-5; 7 positions match TRBD1. Germline V gene sequence: CDR1 SEHNR, CDR2 FQNEAQ (reference sequence). Unmatched junction bases numbered 5, after V lost 2 bases and J lost 4 bases. This CDR3 has 15 residues. The CDR3: CASSLSTGVNQPQHF. The CDR3 DNA sequence: TGTGCCAGCAGCTTAAGTACAGGGGTGAATCAGCCCCAGCATTTT.

V gene TRBV10-1 combines with J gene TRBJ1-1, with D unresolved. Germline CDR1 WNHNN, CDR2 SYGVQD (reference sequence). The CDR3 sequence is 14 residues long. Trimming stripped 0 bases from V and 5 bases from J, with 10 bases between. The chain's CDR3 is CASSESLEGTEAFF. CDR3 DNA sequence: TGCGCCAGCAGTGAGTCTTTGGAGGGAACTGAAGCTTTCTTT.

The chain couples TRBV10-3 to TRBJ1-6, with D possibly being TRBD1 (5 bases). This CDR3 has 15 residues. V was trimmed by 7 bases and J by 6 bases, leaving 16 bases between them. Per germline, CDR1 ENHRY and CDR2 SYGVKD. The CDR3 DNA reads as TGTGCCATCACCCCTGACAGAAACCTTAATTCACCCCTCCACTTT. This translates into CAITPDRNLNSPLHF.

The rearrangement uses TRBV5-1 and TRBJ1-6; 8 bases are shared with TRBD1. The CDR3 covers 16 residues. With V trimmed by 0 bases and J by 5 bases, 4 bases remained unmatched. The germline V gene encodes CDR1 SGHRS and CDR2 YFSETQ. The CDR3: CASSLATGGNNSPLHF. The CDR3 DNA follows: TGCGCCAGCAGCTTGGCAACAGGGGGTAATAATTCACCCCTCCACTTT.

The V and J genes are TRBV30 and TRBJ1-1, with 11 nucleotides matching TRBD1. This CDR3 has 18 residues. V shed 2 bases, J shed 2 bases, and the junction held 13 bases outside the gene matches. Germline CDR1 is GTSNPN and CDR2 is SVGIG (reference sequence). The CDR3 spells CAWSSPFRDRGRNTEAFF. The CDR3 nucleotides are TGTGCCTGGAGTTCCCCTTTCCGGGACAGGGGGAGAAACACTGAAGCTTTCTTT.

The rearrangement links TRBV7-2 to TRBJ1-5, with TRBD1 as a possible D gene (5 bases). Per germline, CDR1 SGHTA and CDR2 FQGNSA. V lost 7 bases to trimming and J lost 4 bases, with 17 bases between them. CDR3 length: 15 amino acids. CDR3 region: CASTVSPGVNQPQHF. As DNA, the CDR3 is TGTGCCAGCACTGTAAGTCCGGGGGTAAATCAGCCCCAGCATTTT.

This clone was found a few times. The rearrangement uses TRBV19 and TRBJ2-3, with D maybe TRBD1 (6 bases). The ends were cut back, 3 bases at V and 1 base at J, with 11 bases in the middle. There are 15 residues in the CDR3. Looked up from germline, CDR1 is LNHDA and CDR2 is SQIVND (reference sequence). The CDR3 DNA sequence: TGTGCCAGTAGTATTTCACAGGGTCGCACAGATACGCAGTATTTT. This gives the protein CASSISQGRTDTQYF.

The chain has TRBV27 and TRBJ1-1; D unresolved. V lost 5 bases and J lost 8, with 18 bases in between. Looked up from germline, CDR1 is MNHEY and CDR2 is SMNVEV (reference sequence). The CDR3 extends over 14 amino acids. In DNA, the CDR3 is TGTGCCAGCAGTCCAACAAGGACTGCCCTCGAAGCTTTCTTT. Its protein is CASSPTRTALEAFF.

This chain links TRBV10-3 with TRBJ2-6, with 7 bases fitting TRBD1. Germline V gene data show CDR1 as ENHRY and CDR2 as SYGVKD. With 5 bases clipped from V and 3 bases from J, the junction kept 4 bases outside the gene matches. This CDR3 contains 15 residues. The CDR3 sequence is CAISTTGVGANVLTF. The CDR3 nucleotides are TGTGCCATCAGTACCACAGGGGTTGGGGCCAACGTCCTGACTTTC.

CDR3 coding DNA: TGTGCCAGCAGCGTCGACCCGGGTGTTGGTGAGCAGTTCTTC. As protein: CASSVDPGVGEQFF. The chain couples TRBV9 to TRBJ2-1; D is undetermined. The CDR3 is made up of 14 amino acids. V was cut by 2 bases and J by 9 bases, with 15 bases left in between. Germline V gives CDR1 SGDLS, CDR2 YYNGEE.

This clone occurred a few times. The rearrangement uses TRBV10-3 and TRBJ2-5; 12 bases agree with TRBD1. The CDR3 contains 15 residues. Germline V gene sequence: CDR1 ENHRY, CDR2 SYGVKD. V lost 8 bases and J lost 5; bases outside the gene matches: 9. In DNA form, the CDR3 reads TGTGCCATCGATGACCGGGACAGGGGGCGGGAGACCCAGTACTTC. Its protein product is CAIDDRDRGRETQYF.

This clone was seen only once. This rearrangement joins TRBV6-5 to TRBJ2-7; 10 positions agree with TRBD2. The CDR3 has 16 amino acids. Germline CDR1 and CDR2: MNHEY and SVGAGI. Trimming cost V 0 bases and J 9 bases; bases outside gene matches: 11. CDR3 bases: TGTGCCAGCAGTTACTCGTCTAGCGGGAGTGCTTATGTGCAGTACTTC. This sequence encodes CASSYSSSGSAYVQYF.

The rearrangement links TRBV2 to TRBJ2-1; 9 positions agree with TRBD1. Trimming cost V 9 bases and J 2 bases; bases outside gene matches: 5. Per germline, CDR1 SNHLY and CDR2 FYNNEI. There are 14 residues in the CDR3. The CDR3 coding sequence is TGTGCCAGAGACAGGGGGGGAGCCTACAATGAGCAGTTCTTC. This translates into CARDRGGAYNEQFF. The variable domain in full, with the rest retrieved from reference TRBV2 and TRBJ2-1, is EPEVTQTPSHQVTQMGQEVILRCVPISNHLYFYWYRQILGQKVEFLVSFYNNEISEKSEIFDDQFSVERPDGSNFTLKIRSTKLEDSAMYFCARDRGGAYNEQFFGPGTRLTVL.

The chain couples TRBV7-6 to TRBJ1-3, with D perhaps matching TRBD1 (6 bases). Germline lookup yields CDR1 SGHVS and CDR2 FNYEAQ. The CDR3 is made up of 16 amino acids. V was cut by 0 bases and J by 0 bases, with 9 bases left in between. CDR3 amino acids: CASSLAGGRSGNTIYF. CDR3 coding DNA: TGTGCCAGCAGCTTAGCAGGGGGACGCTCTGGAAACACCATATATTTT.

This sequence joins TRBV6-4 and TRBJ2-1; TRBD1 is a possible D gene (6 bases). The germline CDR1 and CDR2 sequences are MRHNA and SNTAGT. This CDR3 has 13 amino acids. The germline V and J ends were trimmed by 5 bases and 6 bases, with 11 bases remaining between them. The CDR3 region has the DNA TGTGCCAGCAGTTTTAAACAGGGCAATGAGCAGTTCTTC. This codes for CASSFKQGNEQFF.

This chain joins TRBV20-1 and TRBJ2-5; 7 bases align to TRBD1. Germline V CDR1 and CDR2: DFQATT, SNEGSKA (reference sequence). Losses at the gene ends were 4 bases for V and 7 bases for J; bases not matched to a gene: 9. This CDR3 comprises 13 residues. CDR3 residues: CSATDRALVTQYF. In DNA, the CDR3 is TGCAGTGCTACTGACAGGGCGTTAGTGACCCAGTACTTC.

This clone occurred many times. The genes are TRBV7-9 and TRBJ2-2; D gene uncertain. Trimming removed 4 bases from V and 5 bases from J, with 5 bases in between. Germline V gene sequence: CDR1 SEHNR, CDR2 FQNEAQ (reference sequence). This CDR3 is built from 12 residues. In DNA, the CDR3 is TGTGCCAGCAGCTCTCAGACCGGGGAGCTGTTTTTT. It specifies CASSSQTGELFF.

The CDR3 here is CASSQILAGVDEQFF. The CDR3 region has the DNA TGCGCCAGCAGCCAGATCCTAGCGGGAGTGGATGAGCAGTTCTTC. V usage is TRBV4-1 and J usage is TRBJ2-1, with TRBD2 identical over 10 bases. CDR1 and CDR2 from the germline V gene are MGHRA and YSYEKL. The CDR3 spans 15 residues. V lost 3 bases to trimming and J lost 8 bases; unmatched junction nucleotides: 7.

The V gene is TRBV5-1, the J gene TRBJ1-4; 7 positions agree with TRBD1. The germline CDR1 and CDR2 sequences are SGHRS and YFSETQ. V lost 2 bases, J lost 6 bases, and 4 bases stayed unmatched. This CDR3 has 14 residues. CDR3 protein: CASSFLTGDEKLFF. The DNA for the CDR3 is TGCGCCAGCAGCTTTTTAACAGGGGATGAAAAACTGTTTTTT.

This clone was recorded only once. The chain combines TRBV4-1 with TRBJ2-4; possible D gene TRBD2, 6 bases. Germline values: CDR1 MGHRA, CDR2 YSYEKL. The CDR3 loop spans 13 amino acids. V was shortened by 2 bases and J by 11 bases, with 13 bases between the two germline ends. CDR3 nucleotides: TGCGCCAGCAGCCAAAATAGCGGCGGGCTTCAGTACTTC. It codes for CASSQNSGGLQYF.

The rearrangement links TRBV3-1 (or the pseudogene TRBV3-2) to TRBJ2-7; 7 bases fit TRBD1. V was pared by 3 bases and J by 2 bases, with 4 bases of the junction left unmatched. The germline V gene has CDR1 LGHDT and CDR2 YNNKEL (reference sequence). The CDR3 sequence is 14 residues long. CDR3 amino acids: CASSHGDSTYEQYF. As DNA, the CDR3 is TGTGCCAGCAGCCACGGGGACAGCACCTACGAGCAGTACTTC.

The J gene is TRBJ2-1, the V gene TRBV4-2; 9 bases line up with TRBD2. Looked up from germline, CDR1 is LGHNA and CDR2 is YNFKEQ. The CDR3 is 14 amino acids. The J segment lost 9 bases and the V segment lost 2 bases, leaving 5 bases of the junction unmatched. The CDR3 region has the DNA TGTGCCAGCAGCCAAAACCCTAGCGGGACTGAGCAGTTCTTC. This translates into CASSQNPSGTEQFF.

The chain carries TRBV4-2 and TRBJ2-1; possible D gene TRBD2, 5 bases. The CDR3 is made up of 14 amino acids. Per the germline V gene, CDR1 is LGHNA and CDR2 is YNFKEQ. The V end lost 0 bases, the J end lost 5 bases, and 8 bases lay between the germline ends. The CDR3 bases are TGTGCCAGCAGCCAAGACTGGGGAGACAATGAGCAGTTCTTC. This translates into CASSQDWGDNEQFF.